Below, 13 T cell receptor beta chains from the same sample are listed, as sequenced in a study of blood T cells in healthy people across ages. A second PCR, run for roughly 7 to 11 cycles, used a sample-barcoded 5' primer plus a J-beta primer mix. TCRdb ran MiXCR on the 5' RACE reads and lists one entry per CDR3 protein. The table lists hundreds of thousands of distinct CDR3 sequences, around half of them singletons, with about 32% in the top ten. The material sequenced was blood. The receptors stem from a woman in her sixties or seventies in good health.

This clonotype was counted many times. The V gene is TRBV13, the J gene TRBJ1-1; no reliable D call. CDR1 is PRHDT, CDR2 FYEKMQ, per germline (reference sequence). This CDR3 contains 13 residues. V lost 0 bases, J lost 4 bases, and 6 bases lay in between. The CDR3 loop reads CASSLGQTTEAFF. The DNA of the CDR3 is TGTGCCAGCAGCTTAGGACAGACCACTGAAGCTTTCTTT.

This clonotype showed up just a few times. This chain joins TRBV24-1 and TRBJ2-1; D possibly corresponds to TRBD2 (5 bases). The CDR3 sequence is 14 residues long. V was shortened by 7 bases and J by 6 bases, with 15 bases between the two germline ends. Germline CDR1 reads KGHDR; CDR2 reads SFDVKD. The CDR3 coding sequence is TGTGCCACCAGCTTCAGAGGGTCGGCCAATGAGCAGTTCTTC. It yields the protein CATSFRGSANEQFF.

The rearrangement joins TRBV20-1 to TRBJ1-1; D unresolved. Trimming stripped 3 bases from V and 3 bases from J, with 11 bases between. The CDR3 runs to 13 residues. Germline V CDR1 and CDR2: DFQATT, SNEGSKA (reference sequence). CDR3 nucleotide sequence: TGCAGTGCTAGTTCGGGCGCGTACACTGAAGCTTTCTTT. Translating it yields CSASSGAYTEAFF.

This chain joins TRBV4-3 and TRBJ1-5; D gene ambiguous. Deletions cut 0 bases from V and 0 bases from J, with 6 bases between. The CDR3 is 15 amino acids. The germline V gene has CDR1 LGHNA and CDR2 YSLEER. The CDR3: CASSQDWHSNQPQHF. The CDR3 DNA follows: TGCGCCAGCAGCCAAGATTGGCATAGCAATCAGCCCCAGCATTTT.

This chain connects TRBV11-3 to TRBJ2-1, with 14 bases aligning to TRBD2. The V segment lost 4 bases and the J segment 8 bases; nucleotides outside the gene matches: 4. There are 15 residues in the CDR3. Germline V gene lookup returns CDR1 SGHNT and CDR2 YENEEA. The CDR3 DNA follows: TGTGCCAGCAGCTCCGGGACTAGCGGGAGCTATGAGCAGTTCTTC. This encodes CASSSGTSGSYEQFF.

This clonotype appeared a few times. The rearrangement joins TRBV29-1 to TRBJ2-5; D is uncertain. CDR3 length: 12 residues. The V end was cut by 5 bases, the J end by 7 bases, with 14 bases between. Looked up from germline, CDR1 is SQVTM and CDR2 is ANQGSEA. The CDR3 is CSVFRGFGTQYF. The CDR3 DNA is TGCAGCGTTTTTAGAGGCTTTGGGACCCAGTACTTC.

The V call is TRBV7-6, the J call TRBJ2-1; 14 bases line up with TRBD2. V shed 1 base, J shed 4 bases, and the junction held 6 bases outside the gene matches. The CDR3 has 18 residues. Germline CDR1 is SGHVS and CDR2 is FNYEAQ. CDR3 region: CASSLGGTSGSMYNEQFF. The CDR3 nucleotides are TGTGCCAGCAGCTTAGGAGGGACTAGCGGGAGTATGTACAATGAGCAGTTCTTC. Combining the CDR3 with reference TRBV7-6 and TRBJ2-1 gives the whole variable domain GAGVSQSPRYKVTKRGQDVALRCDPISGHVSLYWYRQALGQGPEFLTYFNYEAQQDKSGLPNDRFSAERPEGSISTLTIQRTEQRDSAMYRCASSLGGTSGSMYNEQFFGPGTRLTVL.

The chain recombines TRBV6-2 or TRBV6-3 with TRBJ2-1; D possibly corresponds to TRBD2 (6 bases). Trimming took off 10 bases at V and 3 bases at J, with 19 bases between the two ends. Germline V gene data show CDR1 as MNHEY and CDR2 as SVGEGT. There are 15 residues in the CDR3. The CDR3: CATRRSGPRYNEQFF. CDR3 in DNA: TGTGCCACCCGGAGGAGCGGGCCCCGCTACAATGAGCAGTTCTTC.

This chain joins TRBV24-1 and TRBJ2-1; D may match TRBD1 or TRBD2 (5 bases each). With 9 bases removed from V and 12 bases from J, the gap between germline ends came to 14 bases. CDR3 length equals 11 residues. Germline CDR1 reads KGHDR; CDR2 reads SFDVKD. CDR3 DNA: TGTGCCACCGCGATTATGGGGGTGCAGTTCTTC. It translates to CATAIMGVQFF.

The chain joins TRBV20-1 to TRBJ2-5; D may be TRBD1 (5 bases). Trimming stripped 3 bases from V and 10 bases from J, with 15 bases between. In germline, CDR1 is DFQATT, CDR2 SNEGSKA (reference sequence). CDR3 length: 12 residues. DNA of the CDR3: TGCAGTGCTAGCGGTCAGGGCAGGATCCAGTACTTC. This gives the protein CSASGQGRIQYF.

This CDR3 is CASSSELAGRADTQYF. The CDR3 DNA reads as TGTGCCAGCAGTTCGGAACTAGCGGGACGTGCAGATACGCAGTATTTT. V gene TRBV27 combines with J gene TRBJ2-3; 10 positions match TRBD2. The germline CDR1 and CDR2 sequences are MNHEY and SMNVEV (reference sequence). V shed 4 bases, J shed 4 bases, and the junction held 8 bases outside the gene matches. The length of the CDR3 is 16 residues.

For the CDR3, the DNA is TGCAGTGCTAGAGGGACAGCTAATTCACCCCTCCACTTT. Translating it yields CSARGTANSPLHF. The V gene is TRBV20-1, the J gene TRBJ1-6, with a tentative D call TRBD1 (6 bases). The CDR3 is 13 residues long. Trimming removed 1 base from V and 6 bases from J, with 7 bases in between. Germline V CDR1 and CDR2: DFQATT, SNEGSKA (reference sequence).

The genes are TRBV7-2 and TRBJ2-7; 14 bases are a match to TRBD2. Trimming removed 2 bases from V and 1 base from J; junction bases left unmatched: 13. The CDR3 is 20 amino acids. CDR1 and CDR2 (germline): SGHTA, FQGNSA. The CDR3 region has the DNA TGTGCCAGCAGCTTAAACGGGAGGGGGACTAGCGGGAGACGGTCCTACGAGCAGTACTTC. Encoded protein: CASSLNGRGTSGRRSYEQYF. The entire variable domain, with the rest obtained from reference TRBV7-2 and TRBJ2-7, is as follows: GAGVSQSPSNKVTEKGKDVELRCDPISGHTALYWYRQSLGQGLEFLIYFQGNSAPDKSGLPSDRFSAERTGGSVSTLTIQRTQQEDSAVYLCASSLNGRGTSGRRSYEQYFGPGTRLTVT.